This T cell receptor beta chain comes out of a study of vaccination effects on CD4 cells after COVID-19. Germline V gives CDR1 MNHEY, CDR2 SVGAGI. V dropped 8 bases and J dropped 3 bases, with 5 bases sitting between them. CDR3 length: 10 amino acids. Comments on this clone: Its antigen is still unknown.

Assay: immunoSEQ multiplex PCR; the TCRdb copy retains only in-frame clones and omits some. Of approximately 14,000 clones listed, approximately 83% are singletons. Viral peptide pools were used in the ViraFEST assay to expand antigen-specific CD4+ T cells, and sequencing came afterward. Isolation of CD4+ T cells took place after 10 to 11 days of culture. PCR-confirmed SARS-CoV-2 infection occurred in the person between March and December 2020. All study participants received two doses of BNT162b2 or mRNA-1273 vaccine. The culture medium for 1.5 million to 2.5 million PBMC per well included around 9 IU/ml IL-2 and about 10 ug/ml peptides.

The receptor was isolated from a human donor who had a prior SARS-CoV-2 infection. Sequences were derived from CD4+ T cells from PBMCs cultured with HCoV-NL63 spike peptides, sampled after COVID-19 vaccination. The chain links TRBV6-5 to TRBJ2-7; D ambiguous. This CDR3 is CASGDYEQYF. The CDR3 DNA follows: TGTGCCAGCGGGGACTACGAGCAGTACTTC.